This TCR beta chain was profiled in a study of blood T cells in healthy people across ages. Study-wide results and limits: It was not known whether donors were CMV positive (a possible confounder of expanded clonotype changes).

Primers used in a second PCR of roughly 7 to 12 cycles were a sample-barcoded 5' primer and a J-beta primer mix. TCRdb passed the 5' RACE reads through MiXCR, listing each CDR3 protein once. The profile covers 1.5 million to 2 million distinct CDR3 sequences, with approximately 40% appearing a single time and about 21% taken by the ten largest. In its sample, this clonotype was seen a few times. The antigen is unknown. The clonotype comes from a human donor in good health. Material: blood.

CDR3 bases: TGCGCCAGCAGCCAAGATCGGGACAGCGAAAAACTGTTTTTT. Protein: CASSQDRDSEKLFF. This chain joins TRBV4-3 and TRBJ1-4; 7 nucleotides line up with TRBD1. Germline CDR1 and CDR2: LGHNA and YSLEER. The CDR3 is 14 residues long. Trimming took 0 bases from V and 8 from J; bases not matched to a gene: 3.